This TCR beta chain was captured by sequencing in a study of blood T cell repertoires in COVID-19. TCRdb's table, derived via immunoSEQ multiplex PCR, lists solely in-frame clones and lacks some. This sample has more than 150,000 clones; about 82% occur once, and the top ten carry roughly 5%. Per the germline V gene, CDR1 is MGHDK and CDR2 is SYGVNS. The CDR3 loop spans 16 amino acids. The V and J ends lost 3 bases and 1 base, in that order; junction bases with no gene match: 9. This TCR was sampled from a woman aged 25 to 39 with acute or convalescent COVID-19. The chain links TRBV25-1 to TRBJ2-7; 7 positions agree with TRBD2. Sequenced input: peripheral blood. The CDR3 loop is CASSESWGGPSYEQYF. Written as DNA, the CDR3 is TGTGCCAGCAGTGAGTCTTGGGGGGGACCGTCCTACGAGCAGTACTTC.